What follows describes a single T cell receptor beta chain. CDR3 length equals 14 residues. V gave up 11 bases and J gave up 0 bases, with 16 bases separating them. Germline V gene sequence: CDR1 LNHDA, CDR2 SQIVND (reference sequence). This specimen belongs to a study of cytomegalovirus exposure and HLA in healthy donors. Use of 60 Vbeta and 13 Jbeta primers characterized the PCR. Using immunoSEQ multiplex PCR, the repertoire was profiled, and TCRdb retains in-frame clones only, with some absent. The repertoire has 150,000 to 200,000 clones, approximately 88% of them found once; the top ten carry more than 0.7%.

Sequencing input: PBMCs. The origin of this receptor is a woman aged 25 to 39 in good health and CMV-seronegative. V usage is TRBV19 and J usage is TRBJ1-1; D is unclear. The CDR3 coding sequence is TGTGCCCTTAGTGGAGGTCAGTTGAACACTGAAGCTTTCTTT. Translated: CALSGGQLNTEAFF.